This T cell receptor beta chain was profiled in a study of T-cell reconstitution after alpha-beta-depleted transplantation in children. Study-wide points: As was reported, about two months after transplant, alpha-beta T cells came from several hundred expanded graft clones. At day 60, the high TCRbeta diversity found in some patients originated from recipient T cells and thymic progenitors that had survived. By one year post-transplant, T-cell counts and diversity largely arose from T cells that were newly produced.

Looked up from germline, CDR1 is DFQATT and CDR2 is SNEGSKA (reference sequence). The CDR3 is 14 residues long. Trimming at V came to 5 bases and at J to 4 bases, leaving 5 bases not matched to a gene. Preparing the TCRbeta library involved the use of unique molecular identifiers. Each CDR3 protein gets one entry after TCRdb re-called the PCR reads with MiXCR. Counted here are about 870,000 distinct CDR3 sequences, approximately 15% occurring once; the ten biggest clones make up approximately 5%. This clonotype appeared a few times. Its antigen is as yet unknown. The V gene is TRBV20-1, the J gene TRBJ2-1; 10 bases map to TRBD1. The receptor's source is a male patient aged 10 to 17 who had a stem cell transplant for acute lymphoblastic leukemia, so the T cells may come from the graft donor. The source material was PBMCs, mostly from graft donor cells, sampled 360 days after TCRalphabeta/CD19-depleted stem cell transplant. Here the CDR3 DNA reads TGCAGTGCTGACGGACAGGGGGGATACAATGAGCAGTTCTTC. Translation: CSADGQGGYNEQFF.